This TCR beta chain was captured in a study of T-cell reconstitution after alpha-beta-depleted transplantation in children. This clonotype was counted at least ten times. The TCRbeta library incorporated unique molecular identifiers. From the PCR reads, TCRdb called clonotypes with MiXCR, one entry per CDR3 protein. Counted here are hundreds of thousands of distinct CDR3 sequences, over 9.5% occurring once; the ten biggest clones make up roughly 3.9%. CDR3 length: 13 residues. Looked up from germline, CDR1 is MNHEY and CDR2 is SVGEGT. V gave up 8 bases and J gave up 15 bases; unmatched junction bases: 15.

The sequence came from a human donor who donated a stem cell graft to a child with acute myeloid leukemia. This material consisted of PBMCs from the stem cell graft donor, taken from the stem cell graft. The chain couples TRBV6-2 or TRBV6-3 to TRBJ2-1; 8 nucleotides agree with TRBD2. CDR3: CASSNARGGGLFF. Written as DNA, the CDR3 is TGTGCCAGCTCAAATGCTCGGGGGGGAGGCTTGTTCTTC.